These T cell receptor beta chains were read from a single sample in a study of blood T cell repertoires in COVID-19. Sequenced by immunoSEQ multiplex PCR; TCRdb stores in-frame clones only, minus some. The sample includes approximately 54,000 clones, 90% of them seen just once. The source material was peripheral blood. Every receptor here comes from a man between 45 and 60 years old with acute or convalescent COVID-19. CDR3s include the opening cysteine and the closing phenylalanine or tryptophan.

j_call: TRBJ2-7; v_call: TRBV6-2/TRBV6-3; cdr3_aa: CASSYGLTAVPYEQYF
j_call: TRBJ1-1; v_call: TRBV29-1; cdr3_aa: CSGWTGDMNTEAFF
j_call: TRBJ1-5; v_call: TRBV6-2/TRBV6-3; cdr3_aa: CASSYGQGNNQPQHF
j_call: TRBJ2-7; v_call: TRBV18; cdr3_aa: CASSGGRAPDEQYF
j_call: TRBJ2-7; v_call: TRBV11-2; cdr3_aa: CASSFGYSYEQYF
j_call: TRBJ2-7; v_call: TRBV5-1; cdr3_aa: CASSLTSAYEQYF
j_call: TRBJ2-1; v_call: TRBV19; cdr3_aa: CASSIGSSGGYNEQFF
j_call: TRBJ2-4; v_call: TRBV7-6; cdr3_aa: CASSLGGLAGVTKNIQYF
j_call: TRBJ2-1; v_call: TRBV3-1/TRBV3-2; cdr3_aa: CASSPRDSSYNEQFF
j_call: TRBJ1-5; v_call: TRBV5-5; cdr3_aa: CASSPTADYSNQPQHF
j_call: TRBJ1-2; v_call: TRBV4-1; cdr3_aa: CASSQDRDRTQLRGYTF
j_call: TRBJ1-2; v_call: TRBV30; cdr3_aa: CAWSPPGTATNYGYTF
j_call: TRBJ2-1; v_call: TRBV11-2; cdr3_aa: CASSLAVLGEQFF
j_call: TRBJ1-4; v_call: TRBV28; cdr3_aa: CASSFGQFNEKLFF
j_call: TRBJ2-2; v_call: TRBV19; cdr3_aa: CASTKLAGVVTGELFF
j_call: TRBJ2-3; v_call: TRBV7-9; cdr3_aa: CASSLASGSRIDTQYF
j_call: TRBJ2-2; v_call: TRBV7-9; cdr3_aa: CASSLFSSGSRELFF
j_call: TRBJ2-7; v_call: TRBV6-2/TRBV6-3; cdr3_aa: CASSARLAGEQYF